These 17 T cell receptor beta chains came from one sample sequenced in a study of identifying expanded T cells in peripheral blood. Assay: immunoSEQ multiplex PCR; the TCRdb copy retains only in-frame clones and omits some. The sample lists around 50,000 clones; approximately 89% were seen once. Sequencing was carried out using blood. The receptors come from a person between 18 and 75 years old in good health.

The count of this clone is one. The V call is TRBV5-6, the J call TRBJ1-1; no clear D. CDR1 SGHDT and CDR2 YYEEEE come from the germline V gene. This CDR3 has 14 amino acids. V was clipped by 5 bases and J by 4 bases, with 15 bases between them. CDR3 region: CASSLAGVFTEAFF. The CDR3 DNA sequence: TGTGCCAGCAGTTTAGCGGGAGTCTTCACTGAAGCTTTCTTT.

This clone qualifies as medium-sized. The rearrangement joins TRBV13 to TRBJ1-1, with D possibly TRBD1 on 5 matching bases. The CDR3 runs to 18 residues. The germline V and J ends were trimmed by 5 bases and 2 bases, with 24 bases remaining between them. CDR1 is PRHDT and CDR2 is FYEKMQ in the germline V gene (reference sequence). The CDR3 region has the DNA TGTGCCAGCAGCGAGCCTCCGGGCCTCGGGGACGGAAACACTGAAGCTTTCTTT. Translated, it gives CASSEPPGLGDGNTEAFF.

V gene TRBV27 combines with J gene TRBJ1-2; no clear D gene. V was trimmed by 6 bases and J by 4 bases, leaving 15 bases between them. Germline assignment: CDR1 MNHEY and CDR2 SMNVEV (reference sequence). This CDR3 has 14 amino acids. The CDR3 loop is CASSPSQAFYGYTF. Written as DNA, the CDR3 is TGTGCCAGCAGCCCGAGTCAGGCTTTCTATGGCTACACCTTC.

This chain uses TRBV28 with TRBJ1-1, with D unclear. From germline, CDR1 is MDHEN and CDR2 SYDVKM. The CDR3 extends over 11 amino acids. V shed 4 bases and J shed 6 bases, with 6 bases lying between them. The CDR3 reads CASSSAAEAFF. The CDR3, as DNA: TGTGCCAGCAGTTCGGCAGCTGAAGCTTTCTTT.

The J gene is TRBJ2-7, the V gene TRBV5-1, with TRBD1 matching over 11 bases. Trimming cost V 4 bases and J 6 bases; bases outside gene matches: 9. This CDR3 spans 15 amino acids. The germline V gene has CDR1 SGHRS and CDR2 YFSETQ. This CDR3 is CASSLSGTGGSEQYF. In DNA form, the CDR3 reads TGCGCCAGCAGCCTATCCGGGACAGGGGGGTCCGAGCAGTACTTC.

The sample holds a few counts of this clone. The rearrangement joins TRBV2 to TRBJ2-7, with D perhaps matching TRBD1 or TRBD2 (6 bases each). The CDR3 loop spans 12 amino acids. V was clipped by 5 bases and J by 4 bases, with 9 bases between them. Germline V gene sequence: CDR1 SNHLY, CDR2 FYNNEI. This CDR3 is CASSRGEYEQYF. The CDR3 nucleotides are TGTGCCAGCAGTAGGGGGGAATACGAGCAGTACTTC.

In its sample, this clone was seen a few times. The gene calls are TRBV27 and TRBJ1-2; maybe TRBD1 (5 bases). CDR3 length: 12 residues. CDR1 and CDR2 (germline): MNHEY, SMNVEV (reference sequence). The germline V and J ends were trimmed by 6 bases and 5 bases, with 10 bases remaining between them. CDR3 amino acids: CASRQGRYGYTF. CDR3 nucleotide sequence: TGTGCCAGCAGGCAGGGACGGTATGGCTACACCTTC.

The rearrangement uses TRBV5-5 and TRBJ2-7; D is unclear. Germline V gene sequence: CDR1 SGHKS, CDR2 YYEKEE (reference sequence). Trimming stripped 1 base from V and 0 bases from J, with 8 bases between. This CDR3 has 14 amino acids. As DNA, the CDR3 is TGTGCCAGCAGCTTGTTCGGCAGCTCCTACGAGCAGTACTTC. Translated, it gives CASSLFGSSYEQYF.

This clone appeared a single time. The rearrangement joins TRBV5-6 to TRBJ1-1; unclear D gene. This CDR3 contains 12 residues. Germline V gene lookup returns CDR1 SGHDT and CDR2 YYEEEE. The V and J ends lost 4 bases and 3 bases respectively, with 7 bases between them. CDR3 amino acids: CASSQRYTEAFF. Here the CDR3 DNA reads TGTGCCAGCAGCCAAAGGTACACTGAAGCTTTCTTT.

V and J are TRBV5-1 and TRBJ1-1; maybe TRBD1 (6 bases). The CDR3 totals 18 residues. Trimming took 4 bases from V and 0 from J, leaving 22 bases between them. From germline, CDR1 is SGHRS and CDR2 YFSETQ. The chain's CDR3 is CASSPWTAQINMNTEAFF. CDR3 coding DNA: TGCGCCAGCAGCCCCTGGACAGCCCAAATCAACATGAACACTGAAGCTTTCTTT.

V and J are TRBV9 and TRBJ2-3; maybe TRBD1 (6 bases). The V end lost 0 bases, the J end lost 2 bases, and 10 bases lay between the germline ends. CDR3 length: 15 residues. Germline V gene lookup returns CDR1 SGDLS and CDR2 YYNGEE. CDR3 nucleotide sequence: TGTGCCAGCAGCGTAGCGGACAGCCTCACAGATACGCAGTATTTT. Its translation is CASSVADSLTDTQYF.

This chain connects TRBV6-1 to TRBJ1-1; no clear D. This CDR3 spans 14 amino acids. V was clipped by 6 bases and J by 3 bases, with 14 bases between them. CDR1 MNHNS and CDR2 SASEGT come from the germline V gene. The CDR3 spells CASRYQSRDTEAFF. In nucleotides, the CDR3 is TGTGCCAGCAGGTATCAGTCTCGGGACACTGAAGCTTTCTTT.

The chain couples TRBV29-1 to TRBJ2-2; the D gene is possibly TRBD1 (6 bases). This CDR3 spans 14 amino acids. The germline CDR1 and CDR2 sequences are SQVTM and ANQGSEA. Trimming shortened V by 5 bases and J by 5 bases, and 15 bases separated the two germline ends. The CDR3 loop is CSVSGGHITGELFF. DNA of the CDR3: TGCAGCGTTAGTGGGGGCCACATTACCGGGGAGCTGTTTTTT.

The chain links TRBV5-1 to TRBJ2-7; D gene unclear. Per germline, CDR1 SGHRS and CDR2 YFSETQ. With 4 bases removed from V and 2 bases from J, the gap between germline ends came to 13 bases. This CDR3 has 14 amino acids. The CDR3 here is CASSLESPPYEQYF. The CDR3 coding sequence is TGCGCCAGCAGCCTCGAGTCCCCCCCCTACGAGCAGTACTTC.

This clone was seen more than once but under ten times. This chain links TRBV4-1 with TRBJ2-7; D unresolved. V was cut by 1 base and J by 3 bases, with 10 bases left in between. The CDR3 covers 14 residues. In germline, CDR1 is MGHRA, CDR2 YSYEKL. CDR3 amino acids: CASSQAVGYYEQYF. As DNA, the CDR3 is TGCGCCAGCAGCCAAGCTGTCGGATACTACGAGCAGTACTTC.

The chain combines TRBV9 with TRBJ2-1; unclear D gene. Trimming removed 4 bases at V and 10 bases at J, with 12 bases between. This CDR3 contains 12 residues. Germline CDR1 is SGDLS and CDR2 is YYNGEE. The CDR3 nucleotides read TGTGCCAGCAGCCGGTCTAACCTGGAGCAGTTCTTC. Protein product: CASSRSNLEQFF.

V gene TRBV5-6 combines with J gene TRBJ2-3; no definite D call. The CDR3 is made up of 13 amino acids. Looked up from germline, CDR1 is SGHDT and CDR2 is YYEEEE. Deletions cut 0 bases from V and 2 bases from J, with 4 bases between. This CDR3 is CASSLAPTDTQYF. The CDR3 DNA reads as TGTGCCAGCAGCTTGGCCCCCACAGATACGCAGTATTTT.